This T cell receptor beta chain was sequenced in a study of blood T cell repertoires in COVID-19. The CDR3 has 16 residues. Trimming pared 5 bases from V and 4 bases from J, leaving 20 bases between. Germline V gives CDR1 SGHTA, CDR2 FQGTGA. This clone was seen a few times. Only in-frame clones appear in the TCRdb table, and some are missing; sequencing was by immunoSEQ multiplex PCR. This table has about 350,000 clones, 65% to 90% appearing once. This receptor was obtained from a woman aged 55-70 years with COVID-19, enrolled during active disease. The sample was peripheral blood. The gene calls are TRBV7-3 and TRBJ1-1, with D uncertain. CDR3 in DNA: TGTGCCAGCAGCCGTTTTGCTCGGGAGAAGGCCACTGAAGCTTTCTTT. This codes for CASSRFAREKATEAFF.